Shown below are 8 T cell receptor beta chains from a single sample sequenced in a study of blood T cells in healthy people across ages. PCR was performed a second time for roughly 7 to 11 cycles using a sample-barcoded 5' primer and a J-beta primer mix. Via MiXCR, TCRdb re-called the 5' RACE reads, giving one row per CDR3 protein. Seen here are 650,000 or so distinct CDR3 sequences, approximately 52% observed once, and the top ten hold approximately 15%. The sequenced material came from blood. The receptors derive from a woman older than 75 in good health.

This clonotype was counted ten times or more. This chain uses TRBV28 with TRBJ2-5; D gene ambiguous. This CDR3 is built from 12 residues. Germline CDR1 and CDR2: MDHEN and SYDVKM. The V gene lost 2 bases and the J gene lost 9 bases, with 10 bases spanning the gap. The CDR3 DNA follows: TGTGCCAGCAGTTTAAGCAGAGGCCCCCAGTACTTC. Amino acids: CASSLSRGPQYF.

This clonotype was observed a few times. V is TRBV24-1 and J is TRBJ2-3; TRBD1 is a possible D gene (6 bases). There are 15 residues in the CDR3. V lost 9 bases and J lost 3, with 18 bases in between. The germline V gene encodes CDR1 KGHDR and CDR2 SFDVKD. DNA of the CDR3: TGTGCCACCCTAAGGGGTGGGACAATAACAGATACGCAGTATTTT. Protein sequence: CATLRGGTITDTQYF.

In regard to this clonotype: One junction end does not reproduce the germline sequence, and a read error may be involved. This sequence joins TRBV27 and TRBJ2-5; 7 positions agree with TRBD1. In germline, CDR1 is MNHEY, CDR2 SMNVEV (reference sequence). The CDR3 contains 16 residues. DNA of the CDR3: TGTACCAGCAGTCCGCACACGGGACAGTATCCTCGGCAGCAGTACTTC. This sequence encodes CTSSPHTGQYPRQQYF.

This clonotype appeared many times. This rearrangement joins TRBV5-1 to TRBJ2-7, with D uncertain. This CDR3 comprises 15 residues. Germline V gene data show CDR1 as SGHRS and CDR2 as YFSETQ. Trimming pared 6 bases from V and 2 bases from J, leaving 18 bases between. The CDR3 here is CASTPKNGKTYEQYF. The CDR3 nucleotides are TGCGCCAGCACCCCGAAGAACGGCAAAACCTACGAGCAGTACTTC. The whole variable domain, remainder taken from reference TRBV5-1 and TRBJ2-7, is KAGVTQTPRYLIKTRGQQVTLSCSPISGHRSVSWYQQTPGQGLQFLFEYFSETQRNKGNFPGRFSGRQFSNSRSEMNVSTLELGDSALYLCASTPKNGKTYEQYFGPGTRLTVT.

This clonotype was counted a single time. V is TRBV18 and J is TRBJ2-7; 11 bases map to TRBD2. V dropped 3 bases and J dropped 7; count of bases not matched to a gene: 8. Germline assignment: CDR1 KGHSH and CDR2 LQKENI. This CDR3 has 15 residues. For the CDR3, the DNA is TGTGCCAGCTCACCGGGACTAGCGGACTACAATGAGCAGTACTTC. This encodes CASSPGLADYNEQYF.

Regarding this clonotype: Mismatch with germline at one junction end may stem from a read error. This sequence joins TRBV6-5 and TRBJ2-1; 8 nucleotides align to TRBD2. The germline CDR1 and CDR2 sequences are MNHEY and SVGAGI. The CDR3 extends over 15 amino acids. CDR3 sequence (DNA): TGTGGCAGCAGTTCGGGGGGGGCCCTTTACAATGAGCAGTTCTTC. Protein sequence: CGSSSGGALYNEQFF.

The chain couples TRBV12-3 or TRBV12-4 to TRBJ1-3; D gene ambiguous. The ends were cut back, 3 bases at V and 9 bases at J, with 21 bases in the middle. The CDR3 consists of 16 residues. The CDR3 region is CASSFSPGYLTGTIYF. Here the CDR3 DNA reads TGTGCCAGCAGTTTTTCCCCCGGTTATTTGACGGGCACCATATATTTT.

The chain combines TRBV12-3 or TRBV12-4 with TRBJ2-3, with 9 bases identical to TRBD2. CDR3 length equals 15 residues. Trimming cost V 4 bases and J 3 bases; bases outside gene matches: 5. CDR3 protein: CASSSIAGATDTQYF. The CDR3 bases are TGTGCCAGCAGTTCCATAGCGGGAGCAACAGATACGCAGTATTTT.